What follows describes a single T cell receptor beta chain. The sample originates from a study of response to subunit inactivated influenza vaccine. Trimming took off 5 bases at V and 5 bases at J, with 13 bases between the two ends. Germline V gene sequence: CDR1 ENHRY, CDR2 SYGVKD. The CDR3 extends over 14 amino acids. In TCRdb, the RT-PCR reads were re-called with MiXCR into one record per CDR3 protein. The sample includes about 610,000 distinct CDR3 sequences, around 15% seen only once; the top ten take roughly 11%. The receptor comes from a man between 50 and 59 years old who received an inactivated influenza vaccine. The starting material was PBMCs from blood, obtained roughly 12 days after vaccination. This rearrangement joins TRBV10-3 to TRBJ2-1, with D tentatively TRBD2 (5 bases). The CDR3 DNA reads TGTGCCATCAGTTCCGGACTGAACAACAATGAGCAGTTCTTC. This codes for CAISSGLNNNEQFF.